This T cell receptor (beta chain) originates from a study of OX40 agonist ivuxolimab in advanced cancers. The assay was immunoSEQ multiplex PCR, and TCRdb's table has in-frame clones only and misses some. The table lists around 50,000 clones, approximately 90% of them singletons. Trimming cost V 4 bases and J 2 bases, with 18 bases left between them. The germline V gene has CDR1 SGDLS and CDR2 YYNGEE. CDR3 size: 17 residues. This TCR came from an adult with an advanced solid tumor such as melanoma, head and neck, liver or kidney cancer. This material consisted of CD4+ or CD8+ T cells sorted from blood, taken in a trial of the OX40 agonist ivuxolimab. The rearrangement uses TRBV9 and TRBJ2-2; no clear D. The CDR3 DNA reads TGTGCCAGCAGCATTTTTTCCGGGCCAGCCAACACCGGGGAGCTGTTTTTT. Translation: CASSIFSGPANTGELFF.